The 27 T cell receptor beta chains in this list originate from one sample, sequenced in a study of patients and donors after allogeneic stem cell transplantation. TCRdb fed the RT-PCR reads into MiXCR, producing one record per CDR3 protein. The sample consists of around 70,000 distinct CDR3 sequences, 26% of them appearing once. Sequencing used blood, either unsorted or a sorted T cell fraction (not recorded which). The receptors here all came from a human donor who was either an allogeneic HSCT recipient or a stem cell or donor lymphocyte infusion donor (not recorded which). It is not recorded whose cells these are; they may come from a transplant donor.

This clonotype was counted ten times or more. The chain employs TRBV6-5 and TRBJ1-4; TRBD1 might be the D (5 bases). This CDR3 comprises 14 residues. V gave up 6 bases and J gave up 0 bases, with 8 bases separating them. The germline CDR1 and CDR2 sequences are MNHEY and SVGAGI. The CDR3 nucleotides are TGTGCCAGCAGGGGGCTCGCAACTAATGAAAAACTGTTTTTT. Amino acids: CASRGLATNEKLFF.

This clonotype showed up just a few times. The V and J genes are TRBV7-2 and TRBJ1-3, with D possibly TRBD1 on 5 matching bases. V lost 3 bases and J lost 5, with 11 bases in between. The germline V gene has CDR1 SGHTA and CDR2 FQGNSA. The CDR3 spans 14 residues. This CDR3 reads CASSFRDGRNTIYF. The CDR3 region has the DNA TGTGCCAGCAGCTTTAGGGACGGTAGAAACACCATATATTTT. Full variable domain (missing parts from reference TRBV7-2 and TRBJ1-3): GAGVSQSPSNKVTEKGKDVELRCDPISGHTALYWYRQSLGQGLEFLIYFQGNSAPDKSGLPSDRFSAERTGGSVSTLTIQRTQQEDSAVYLCASSFRDGRNTIYFGEGSWLTVV.

This clonotype was picked up many times. The chain couples TRBV12-3 or TRBV12-4 to TRBJ1-4; weak D call: TRBD1 (5 bases). This CDR3 is 14 amino acids long. V lost 1 base and J lost 7, with 10 bases in between. CDR3 nucleotide sequence: TGTGCCAGCAGTTTAGGTAGGGGCTCTGAAAAACTGTTTTTT. This translates into CASSLGRGSEKLFF.

This chain connects TRBV2 to TRBJ2-2, with D possibly matching TRBD2 (5 bases). This CDR3 is 15 amino acids long. Trimming removed 3 bases from V and 6 bases from J, with 14 bases in between. CDR1 and CDR2 (germline): SNHLY, FYNNEI. The CDR3 region is CASSDIGKRAGELFF. DNA for the CDR3: TGTGCCAGCAGTGATATCGGCAAGAGGGCCGGGGAGCTGTTTTTT.

The J gene is TRBJ2-1, the V gene TRBV6-1; no clear D gene. Germline V gene lookup returns CDR1 MNHNS and CDR2 SASEGT. The V gene lost 4 bases and the J gene lost 2 bases, with 9 bases spanning the gap. This CDR3 contains 14 residues. The CDR3 DNA reads TGTGCCAGCAGTGCCTCCATAGCCTACAATGAGCAGTTCTTC. Translation gives CASSASIAYNEQFF.

In its sample, this clonotype was seen a few times. CDR3 in amino acids: CASSLGLDTQYF. In DNA form, the CDR3 reads TGCGCCAGCAGCTTGGGTCTAGATACGCAGTATTTT. This chain links TRBV5-1 with TRBJ2-3; D call uncertain. CDR1 is SGHRS, CDR2 YFSETQ, per germline. CDR3 length: 12 residues. The V gene lost 0 bases and the J gene lost 5 bases, with 4 bases spanning the gap.

The chain combines TRBV6-2 or TRBV6-3 with TRBJ2-2; 10 bases are a match to TRBD2. The CDR3 runs to 17 residues. Germline assignment: CDR1 MNHEY and CDR2 SVGEGT. Germline trimming cut 3 bases from V and 7 bases from J; bases unmatched to any gene: 11. CDR3 DNA sequence: TGTGCCAGCAGTTATTTAGCGGGAGGTCCCCGGTACGGGGAGCTGTTTTTT. Its protein product is CASSYLAGGPRYGELFF.

J is TRBJ1-1 and V is TRBV6-6; D not certain. V lost 11 bases and J 1 base, leaving 5 bases between the germline ends. Germline CDR1 MNHNY, CDR2 SVGAGI (reference sequence). The CDR3 sequence is 10 residues long. CDR3 amino acids: CAGGNTEAFF. The CDR3 DNA reads TGTGCCGGCGGGAACACTGAAGCTTTCTTT.

In this sample, this clonotype turned up a few times. V is TRBV12-3 or TRBV12-4 and J is TRBJ1-5; D is unclear. The ends were cut back, 6 bases at V and 0 bases at J, with 12 bases in the middle. This CDR3 is 15 amino acids long. The CDR3 DNA reads as TGTGCCAGCAGCCACAGACGGTATAGCAATCAGCCCCAGCATTTT. Its protein is CASSHRRYSNQPQHF.

CDR3 region: CSAPPLHEQYF. The DNA of the CDR3 is TGCAGTGCACCGCCCCTGCACGAGCAGTACTTC. The chain employs TRBV20-1 and TRBJ2-7; D is uncertain. The CDR3 has 11 amino acids. The germline V gene encodes CDR1 DFQATT and CDR2 SNEGSKA (reference sequence). V lost 6 bases, J lost 5 bases, and 11 bases lay in between.

The J gene is TRBJ2-3, the V gene TRBV30; 7 bases map to TRBD2. The CDR3 contains 18 residues. Germline V gene sequence: CDR1 GTSNPN, CDR2 SVGIG (reference sequence). The V gene end was trimmed by 0 bases and the J gene end by 1 base; junction bases not matched to a gene: 13. The CDR3 sequence is CAWSVVWFGRGRTDTQYF. CDR3 bases: TGTGCCTGGAGTGTAGTTTGGTTTGGGAGGGGTCGCACAGATACGCAGTATTTT.

V is TRBV29-1 and J is TRBJ2-3; 12 bases are shared with TRBD2. Trimming took 0 bases from V and 2 from J; bases not matched to a gene: 3. Per germline, CDR1 SQVTM and CDR2 ANQGSEA. This CDR3 is 16 amino acids long. As DNA, the CDR3 is TGCAGCGTTGAAGATGGACTAGCGGGGAACACAGATACGCAGTATTTT. Its protein is CSVEDGLAGNTDTQYF.

There are many counts of this clonotype. V usage is TRBV12-3 or TRBV12-4 and J usage is TRBJ2-3, with a possible D match to TRBD1 (6 bases). The ends were cut back, 5 bases at V and 7 bases at J, with 10 bases in the middle. CDR3 length: 12 residues. In nucleotides, the CDR3 is TGTGCCAGCAGTCCCGGACAGAATACGCAGTATTTT. Translating it yields CASSPGQNTQYF.

There are a few counts of this clonotype. V is TRBV12-3 or TRBV12-4 and J is TRBJ2-3; tentative D call: TRBD2 (6 bases). Trimming stripped 4 bases from V and 8 bases from J, with 13 bases between. CDR3 size: 13 residues. This CDR3 reads CASSYVSAGTQYF. CDR3 coding DNA: TGTGCCAGCAGTTACGTATCAGCGGGTACGCAGTATTTT.

This clonotype was counted only a few times. The chain is built from TRBV12-3 or TRBV12-4 and TRBJ1-2; D is possibly TRBD1 (5 bases). This CDR3 has 13 amino acids. Trimming pared 4 bases from V and 3 bases from J, leaving 9 bases between. CDR3 nucleotide sequence: TGTGCCAGCAGTTCGCCGGGGGACTATGGCTACACCTTC. This gives the protein CASSSPGDYGYTF.

CDR3: CASSPSGGRETQYF. DNA of the CDR3: TGTGCCAGCAGTCCCTCTGGGGGACGGGAGACCCAGTACTTC. The chain combines TRBV12-3 or TRBV12-4 with TRBJ2-5; D possibly uses TRBD1 or TRBD2 (5 bases each). This CDR3 region has 14 residues. Trimming stripped 5 bases from V and 5 bases from J, with 15 bases between.

The V and J genes are TRBV5-1 and TRBJ1-4; D gene unclear. The CDR3 runs 15 residues. Looked up from germline, CDR1 is SGHRS and CDR2 is YFSETQ. Trimming removed 0 bases at V and 5 bases at J, with 11 bases between. CDR3 coding DNA: TGCGCCAGCAGCTTGGCCTCCGGCTGGAATGAAAAACTGTTTTTT. It codes for CASSLASGWNEKLFF.

The chain joins TRBV6-1 to TRBJ2-7; D unresolved. Germline-derived CDR1 and CDR2 are MNHNS and SASEGT. V was trimmed by 8 bases and J by 3 bases, leaving 14 bases between them. This CDR3 spans 13 amino acids. The CDR3 reads CASSWVSFYEQYF. The DNA of the CDR3 is TGTGCCAGCTCATGGGTCAGCTTCTACGAGCAGTACTTC.

The chain uses TRBV20-1 and TRBJ2-3; no clear D gene. The V gene's germline CDR1 is DFQATT and CDR2 SNEGSKA (reference sequence). CDR3 length: 15 amino acids. Trimming shortened V by 0 bases and J by 2 bases, and 12 bases separated the two germline ends. DNA of the CDR3: TGCAGTGCTAGAGAACTTTCGGTAGTCACAGATACGCAGTATTTT. This codes for CSARELSVVTDTQYF.

The V call is TRBV6-5, the J call TRBJ2-1, with D possibly matching TRBD2 (6 bases). CDR1 is MNHEY, CDR2 SVGAGI, per germline. Trimming took 8 bases from V and 2 from J, leaving 16 bases between them. This CDR3 contains 15 residues. CDR3 nucleotides: TGTGCCAGCGGGGAGCGGGCCCTAACCTACAATGAGCAGTTCTTC. Its translation is CASGERALTYNEQFF.

This clonotype was recorded a few times. V is TRBV5-1 and J is TRBJ2-7; D gene uncertain. Germline V gene sequence: CDR1 SGHRS, CDR2 YFSETQ. The germline V and J ends were trimmed by 0 bases and 3 bases, with 7 bases remaining between them. The CDR3 is 13 residues long. This CDR3 reads CASSLGSYYEQYF. CDR3 nucleotide sequence: TGCGCCAGCAGCTTGGGTAGTTACTACGAGCAGTACTTC.

The chain uses TRBV20-1 and TRBJ2-7, with TRBD2 matching 9 bases. The CDR3 is 15 residues long. Trimming took 1 base from V and 7 from J; bases not matched to a gene: 11. In germline, CDR1 is DFQATT, CDR2 SNEGSKA (reference sequence). CDR3 DNA: TGCAGTGCTAGAGTGGTAGCGGGAGTATCTTTGGAGCAGTACTTC. The encoded protein is CSARVVAGVSLEQYF.

The chain is built from TRBV5-1 and TRBJ2-5, with 12 bases fitting TRBD2. CDR3 length: 18 amino acids. Germline assignment: CDR1 SGHRS and CDR2 YFSETQ. J was trimmed by 5 bases and V by 3 bases; bases with no gene match: 14. The CDR3 sequence is CASSSAGVTSGSGETQYF. In DNA, the CDR3 is TGCGCCAGCAGCTCCGCCGGAGTGACTAGCGGGAGTGGTGAGACCCAGTACTTC.

The rearrangement joins TRBV5-1 to TRBJ1-1, with 7 bases identical to TRBD1. The CDR3 sequence is 14 residues long. CDR1 and CDR2 (germline): SGHRS, YFSETQ. The ends lost 3 bases at V and 7 bases at J; junction bases unmatched: 9. The chain's CDR3 is CASSSGGNRVEAFF. CDR3 nucleotide sequence: TGCGCCAGCAGCTCAGGGGGTAATAGGGTTGAAGCTTTCTTT.

In its sample, this clonotype was seen a few times. This chain joins TRBV18 and TRBJ1-6; D is unresolved. V was trimmed by 9 bases and J by 4 bases, leaving 10 bases between them. Germline-derived CDR1 and CDR2 are KGHSH and LQKENI. The CDR3 is 13 residues long. As DNA, the CDR3 is TGTGCCAGTGCTGAATTTTATAATTCACCCCTCCACTTT. Amino acids: CASAEFYNSPLHF.

V and J are TRBV5-1 and TRBJ2-7; no clear D gene. The V end lost 0 bases, the J end lost 4 bases, and 14 bases lay between the germline ends. Germline lookup yields CDR1 SGHRS and CDR2 YFSETQ. The CDR3 has 15 residues. The CDR3 DNA reads as TGCGCCAGCAGCTTGGTCTGGGCATCAGGATACGAGCAGTACTTC. Protein product: CASSLVWASGYEQYF.

This clonotype was counted between two and nine times. The V and J genes are TRBV7-2 and TRBJ1-3, with no clear D. CDR1 and CDR2 from the germline V gene are SGHTA and FQGNSA. The CDR3 is made up of 16 amino acids. V was pared by 4 bases and J by 0 bases, with 13 bases between. CDR3 amino acids: CASSYTSFFSGNTIYF. The DNA of the CDR3 is TGTGCCAGCAGCTATACCTCCTTCTTCTCTGGAAACACCATATATTTT.